One sample yielded the 5 T cell receptor beta chains listed below, sequenced in a study of shared T cell receptors in the human thymus. Some clones are missing from TCRdb's copy, which holds only in-frame ones; the method was immunoSEQ multiplex PCR. Among 540,000 or so clones listed, 70% to 80% were seen once. The same sample was also used in a study of human thymus T cells.

The source material was thymocytes. The receptors were sampled from a boy under three years old with a congenital heart defect.

This clone was recorded once. The same CDR3 also results from other DNA sequences found in this sample. The genes are TRBV18 and TRBJ2-2, with 7 bases fitting TRBD1. Unmatched junction bases numbered 2, after V lost 5 bases and J lost 5 bases. The CDR3 is 13 residues long. CDR1 and CDR2 (germline): KGHSH, LQKENI. CDR3 sequence: CASSYRGTGELFF. CDR3 nucleotides: TGTGCCAGCTCATACAGGGGAACCGGGGAGCTGTTTTTT.

The gene calls are TRBV2 and TRBJ2-7, with TRBD1 matching 10 bases. The CDR3 totals 15 residues. Germline CDR1 and CDR2: SNHLY and FYNNEI. Trimming at V came to 6 bases and at J to 2 bases, leaving 7 bases not matched to a gene. CDR3 protein: CASRQRGQGPYEQYF. The CDR3 DNA sequence: TGTGCCAGCAGACAACGGGGACAGGGGCCCTACGAGCAGTACTTC.

The V gene is TRBV5-8, the J gene TRBJ2-7; D gene unclear. The germline V gene encodes CDR1 SGHTS and CDR2 YDEGEE. The V gene lost 0 bases and the J gene lost 3 bases, with 7 bases spanning the gap. This CDR3 has 13 amino acids. The CDR3 DNA reads TGTGCCAGCAGCTTGGCCAGGTTCTACGAGCAGTACTTC. Amino acid sequence: CASSLARFYEQYF.

The rearrangement joins TRBV11-1 to TRBJ2-7, with 10 bases aligning to TRBD1. The germline V gene has CDR1 SGHAT and CDR2 FQDESV (reference sequence). With V trimmed by 5 bases and J by 4 bases, 5 bases remained unmatched. The CDR3 sequence is 14 residues long. The CDR3 loop reads CASSRRTGGYEQYF. The DNA of the CDR3 is TGTGCCAGCAGCCGCCGGACAGGGGGATACGAGCAGTACTTC.

This clone came up a few times. J is TRBJ2-5 and V is TRBV27, with a weak D call TRBD2 (5 bases). The DNA end favors TRBJ2-7, so the J call may be wrong. The CDR3 consists of 13 residues. Germline CDR1 and CDR2: MNHEY and SMNVEV (reference sequence). The chain's CDR3 is CASSPGLSYEQYF. CDR3 in DNA: TGTGCCAGCAGCCCCGGACTTTCCTACGAGCAGTACTTC.